A single sample gave rise to the 4 T cell receptor beta chains below, sequenced in a study of PD-L1 blockade in urothelial cancer. The time point: pretreatment peripheral blood. TCRdb keeps only in-frame clones here, not all; method: immunoSEQ multiplex PCR. Of 95,000 to 100,000 clones listed, roughly 84% are singletons. Here the sequenced sample was PBMCs, taken around atezolizumab (anti-PD-L1) treatment. The receptors here all came from a man in his sixties with urothelial cancer.

The chain uses TRBV6-1 and TRBJ1-1; no definite D call. Per germline, CDR1 MNHNS and CDR2 SASEGT. The length of the CDR3 is 14 residues. V lost 6 bases and J 0 bases, leaving 11 bases between the germline ends. CDR3 residues: CASRAGKVNTEAFF. The CDR3 DNA is TGTGCCAGCAGAGCGGGAAAGGTGAACACTGAAGCTTTCTTT.

The rearrangement joins TRBV2 to TRBJ2-1, with D hard to call. CDR1 is SNHLY, CDR2 FYNNEI, per germline. V lost 4 bases and J lost 1, with 8 bases in between. The CDR3 contains 14 residues. CDR3 loop: CASSGAPSYNEQFF. The CDR3 DNA sequence: TGTGCCAGCAGTGGGGCCCCATCCTACAATGAGCAGTTCTTC.

This sequence joins TRBV4-2 and TRBJ2-1, with D unresolved. The CDR3 extends over 13 amino acids. The V and J ends lost 2 bases and 5 bases respectively, with 7 bases between them. CDR1 is LGHNA and CDR2 is YNFKEQ in the germline V gene. The DNA of the CDR3 is TGTGCCAGCAGCCAATTCACGGACAATGAGCAGTTCTTC. Translated, it gives CASSQFTDNEQFF.

This clone has a single count. This rearrangement joins TRBV5-1 to TRBJ2-1; TRBD1 matches 11 bases. The V gene end was trimmed by 4 bases and the J gene end by 2 bases; junction bases not matched to a gene: 2. The CDR3 length is 15 residues. The germline V gene encodes CDR1 SGHRS and CDR2 YFSETQ. The DNA for the CDR3 is TGCGCCAGCAGCGGGGGACAGGGGGCCTACAATGAGCAGTTCTTC. It yields the protein CASSGGQGAYNEQFF.